The 18 T cell receptor beta chains below were found in one sample sequenced in a study of post-analysis software for immune sequencing data. No antigen is known for these receptors. Study-level findings and limits: Higher frequency in patients than in controls was seen for 5 or 6 TRBV segments, with TRBV5-6, TRBV5-1 and TRBV20-1 among them.

TCR beta cDNA libraries had unique molecular identifiers. TCRdb passed the PCR reads through MiXCR, listing each CDR3 protein once. Among around 250,000 distinct CDR3 sequences listed, just over 35% were seen once. Sequencing was done on a sample of blood. These receptors originate from a girl aged 10 to 17 with multiple sclerosis.

V is TRBV5-1 and J is TRBJ2-1; a possible D gene is TRBD2 (5 bases). The ends were cut back, 4 bases at V and 6 bases at J, with 26 bases in the middle. The CDR3 runs to 18 residues. Looked up from germline, CDR1 is SGHRS and CDR2 is YFSETQ. The DNA for the CDR3 is TGCGCCAGCAGCCCGACCCCGACGACTACCGGAGTTTCCAATGAGCAGTTCTTC. It is translated as CASSPTPTTTGVSNEQFF.

A few counts support this clonotype. The chain couples TRBV6-5 to TRBJ1-4; D call uncertain. The germline CDR1 and CDR2 sequences are MNHEY and SVGAGI. CDR3 length: 15 residues. Trimming removed 6 bases from V and 4 bases from J, with 15 bases in between. The CDR3 bases are TGTGCCAGCAGGTTGATGGCAGAAAATAATGAAAAACTGTTTTTT. Its protein is CASRLMAENNEKLFF.

In this sample, this clonotype turned up many times. Germline is not matched at one junction end, which may reflect a read error. J is TRBJ2-7 and V is TRBV10-3; perhaps D is TRBD1 or TRBD2 (6 bases each). Germline CDR1 ENHRY, CDR2 SYGVKD. CDR3 length: 15 amino acids. For the CDR3, the DNA is TGTGCCATCAGTGCCGGTCGGGGGCTATCCTCCGAGCAGTACTTC. This encodes CAISAGRGLSSEQYF.

This clonotype was recorded many times. This chain joins TRBV27 and TRBJ1-4; D is ambiguous. Germline V gene data show CDR1 as MNHEY and CDR2 as SMNVEV (reference sequence). CDR3 length equals 15 residues. Trimming took off 5 bases at V and 0 bases at J, with 10 bases between the two ends. In DNA form, the CDR3 reads TGTGCCAGCAGTGCCACGCCATCAACTAATGAAAAACTGTTTTTT. The encoded protein is CASSATPSTNEKLFF.

This clonotype was seen many times. The CDR3 loop reads CASSLYTGANGYTF. DNA of the CDR3: TGTGCCAGCAGTTTATACACGGGGGCAAATGGCTACACCTTC. The chain links TRBV28 to TRBJ1-2; D might be TRBD1 (6 bases). The CDR3 sequence is 14 residues long. Trimming removed 1 base from V and 6 bases from J, with 12 bases in between. CDR1 and CDR2 (germline): MDHEN, SYDVKM.

The table lists this clonotype with many counts. J is TRBJ1-1 and V is TRBV6-5; possible D gene TRBD1, 5 bases. Trimming stripped 6 bases from V and 3 bases from J, with 14 bases between. Germline CDR1 reads MNHEY; CDR2 reads SVGAGI. This CDR3 is built from 14 residues. CDR3 coding DNA: TGTGCCAGCAGCCGCTTTGACAGACACACTGAAGCTTTCTTT. It codes for CASSRFDRHTEAFF.

The chain carries TRBV4-2 and TRBJ2-3, with unresolved D. This CDR3 is built from 17 residues. The V gene's germline CDR1 is LGHNA and CDR2 YNFKEQ. V lost 1 base to trimming and J lost 0 bases, with 14 bases between them. The CDR3 DNA follows: TGTGCCAGCAGCCAAGTTTACGTACGGTCTAGCACAGATACGCAGTATTTT. Amino acids: CASSQVYVRSSTDTQYF.

This clonotype was detected many times. This chain links TRBV11-3 with TRBJ2-1; D uncertain. CDR1 is SGHNT and CDR2 is YENEEA in the germline V gene. The CDR3 is 14 residues long. Between the trimmed V and J ends, which lost 0 bases and 7 bases, there was a span of 10 bases. The CDR3 coding sequence is TGTGCCAGCAGCTTAGATTTCCCCACGAATGAGCAGTTCTTC. Translation gives CASSLDFPTNEQFF.

The CDR3 DNA reads TGTGCCACCGAACACCACAGGGGATCTGGGGCCAACGTCCTGACTTTC. Translation gives CATEHHRGSGANVLTF. This chain joins TRBV15 and TRBJ2-6; 7 nucleotides line up with TRBD1. The CDR3 covers 16 residues. Germline V gene data show CDR1 as LNHNV and CDR2 as YYDKDF (reference sequence). J gave up 1 base and V 8 bases, and 8 bases lay outside the gene matches.

A remark on this clonotype: With a much larger clone just one base away, this may be a read error. The chain couples TRBV4-1 to TRBJ1-5; 8 bases fit TRBD1. There are 14 residues in the CDR3. The germline V gene has CDR1 MGHRA and CDR2 YSYEKL. The CDR3 reads CACSQDRVGQPQHF. CDR3 in DNA: TGCGCCTGCAGCCAGGACAGGGTCGGTCAGCCCCAGCATTTT.

This clonotype was observed many times. The chain uses TRBV20-1 and TRBJ2-1, with 12 nucleotides matching TRBD2. Germline-derived CDR1 and CDR2 are DFQATT and SNEGSKA (reference sequence). Unmatched junction bases numbered 8, after V lost 4 bases and J lost 7 bases. CDR3 length: 15 residues. The CDR3 sequence is CSANSRLAGVNEQFF. CDR3 DNA: TGCAGTGCTAATTCAAGACTAGCGGGAGTAAATGAGCAGTTCTTC.

This clonotype was counted only a few times. The genes are TRBV20-1 and TRBJ2-2; D is ambiguous. Germline V CDR1 and CDR2: DFQATT, SNEGSKA (reference sequence). There are 14 residues in the CDR3. Trimming removed 1 base from V and 6 bases from J, with 12 bases in between. For the CDR3, the DNA is TGCAGTGCTAGAGGTTCACCCTCGGCCGGGGAGCTGTTTTTT. Its protein is CSARGSPSAGELFF.

This chain links TRBV20-1 with TRBJ2-1; D might be TRBD2 (5 bases). Looked up from germline, CDR1 is DFQATT and CDR2 is SNEGSKA (reference sequence). The CDR3 length is 14 residues. Trimming shortened V by 0 bases and J by 3 bases, and 9 bases separated the two germline ends. The CDR3 region has the DNA TGCAGTGCTAGAGACCGGGAAGACTACAATGAGCAGTTCTTC. It codes for CSARDREDYNEQFF.

The V call is TRBV29-1, the J call TRBJ1-1; 7 bases are shared with TRBD1. The junction had 5 bases not matched to a gene; V was cut back by 7 bases and J by 0 bases. Germline CDR1 reads SQVTM; CDR2 reads ANQGSEA. The CDR3 length is 13 residues. CDR3 bases: TGCAGCGGGACCGACAGGGTGAACACTGAAGCTTTCTTT. It translates to CSGTDRVNTEAFF.

The rearrangement joins TRBV4-1 to TRBJ1-1; unclear D gene. This CDR3 is 14 amino acids long. The germline V and J ends were trimmed by 0 bases and 6 bases, with 11 bases remaining between them. From germline, CDR1 is MGHRA and CDR2 YSYEKL. CDR3 in amino acids: CASSQDRGIAEAFF. The DNA for the CDR3 is TGCGCCAGCAGCCAAGACCGGGGAATCGCTGAAGCTTTCTTT.

The rearrangement joins TRBV29-1 to TRBJ1-2; 10 nucleotides match TRBD1. The CDR3 contains 12 residues. Germline V gene data show CDR1 as SQVTM and CDR2 as ANQGSEA. Trimming removed 6 bases from V and 6 bases from J; junction bases left unmatched: 4. The CDR3 coding sequence is TGCAGCGTCGGACAGGGGGTGGATGGCTACACCTTC. Translation: CSVGQGVDGYTF.

This clonotype was found many times. The chain couples TRBV7-9 to TRBJ2-1; D call uncertain. There are 12 residues in the CDR3. Germline V gene data show CDR1 as SEHNR and CDR2 as FQNEAQ (reference sequence). Trimming cost V 2 bases and J 5 bases, with 4 bases left between them. For the CDR3, the DNA is TGTGCCAGCAGCTTAATTCACAATGAGCAGTTCTTC. Amino acid sequence: CASSLIHNEQFF.

V usage is TRBV11-1 and J usage is TRBJ2-1, with 7 bases aligning to TRBD2. Near its end, the DNA agrees better with TRBJ2-7, so the J call may be wrong. The germline CDR1 and CDR2 sequences are SGHAT and FQDESV (reference sequence). The CDR3 loop spans 12 amino acids. The CDR3 is CASSLGGGEQYV. Written as DNA, the CDR3 is TGTGCCAGCAGCTTGGGCGGGGGCGAGCAGTACGTC.